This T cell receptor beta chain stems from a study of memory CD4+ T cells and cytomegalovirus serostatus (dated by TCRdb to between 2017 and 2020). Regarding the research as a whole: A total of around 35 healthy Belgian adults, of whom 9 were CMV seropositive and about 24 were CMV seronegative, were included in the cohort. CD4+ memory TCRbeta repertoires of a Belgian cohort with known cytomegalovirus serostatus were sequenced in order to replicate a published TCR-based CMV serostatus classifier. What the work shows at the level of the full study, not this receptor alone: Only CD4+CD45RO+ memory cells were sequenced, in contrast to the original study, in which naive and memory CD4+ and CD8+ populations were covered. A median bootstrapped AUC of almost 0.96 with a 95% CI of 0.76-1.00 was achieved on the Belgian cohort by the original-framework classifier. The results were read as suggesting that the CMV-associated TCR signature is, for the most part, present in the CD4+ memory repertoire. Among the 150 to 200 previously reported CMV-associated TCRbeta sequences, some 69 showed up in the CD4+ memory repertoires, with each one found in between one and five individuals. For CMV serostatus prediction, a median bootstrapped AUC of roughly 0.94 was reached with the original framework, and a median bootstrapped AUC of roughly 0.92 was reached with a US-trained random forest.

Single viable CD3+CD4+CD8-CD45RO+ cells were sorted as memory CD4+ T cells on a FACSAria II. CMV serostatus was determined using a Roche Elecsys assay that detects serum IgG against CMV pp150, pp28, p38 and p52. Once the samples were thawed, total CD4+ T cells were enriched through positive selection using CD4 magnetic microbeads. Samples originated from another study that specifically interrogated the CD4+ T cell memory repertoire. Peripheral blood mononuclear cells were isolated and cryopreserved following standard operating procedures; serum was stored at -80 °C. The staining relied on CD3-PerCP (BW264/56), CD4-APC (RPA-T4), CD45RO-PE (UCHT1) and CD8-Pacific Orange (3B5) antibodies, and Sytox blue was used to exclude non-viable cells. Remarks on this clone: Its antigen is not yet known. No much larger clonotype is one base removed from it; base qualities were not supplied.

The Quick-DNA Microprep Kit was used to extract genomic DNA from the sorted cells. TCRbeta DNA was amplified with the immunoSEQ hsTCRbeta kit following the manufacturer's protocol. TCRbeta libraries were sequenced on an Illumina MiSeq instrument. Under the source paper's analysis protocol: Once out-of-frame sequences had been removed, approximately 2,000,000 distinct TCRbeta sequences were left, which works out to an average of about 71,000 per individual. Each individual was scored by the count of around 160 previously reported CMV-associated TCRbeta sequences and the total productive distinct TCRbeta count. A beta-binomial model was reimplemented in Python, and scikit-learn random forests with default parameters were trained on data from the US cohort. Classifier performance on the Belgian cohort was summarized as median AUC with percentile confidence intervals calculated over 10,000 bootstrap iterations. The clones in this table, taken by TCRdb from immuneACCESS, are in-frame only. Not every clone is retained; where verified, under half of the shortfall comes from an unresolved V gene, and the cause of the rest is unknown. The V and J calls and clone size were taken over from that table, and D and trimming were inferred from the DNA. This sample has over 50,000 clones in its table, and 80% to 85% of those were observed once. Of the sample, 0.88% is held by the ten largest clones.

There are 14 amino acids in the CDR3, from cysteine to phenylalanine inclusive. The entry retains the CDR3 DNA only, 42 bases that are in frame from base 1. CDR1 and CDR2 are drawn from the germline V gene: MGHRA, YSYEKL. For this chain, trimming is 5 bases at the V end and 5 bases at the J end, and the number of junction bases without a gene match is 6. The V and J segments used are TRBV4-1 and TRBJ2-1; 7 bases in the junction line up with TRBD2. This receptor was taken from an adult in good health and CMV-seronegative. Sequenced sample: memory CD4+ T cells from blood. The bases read TGCGCCAGCAGCTACGGGACTATCAACAATGAGCAGTTCTTC. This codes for CASSYGTINNEQFF.